Each of the 29 T cell receptor beta chains below was sequenced from the same sample in a study of vaccination and CD4 T cells after COVID-19. Treatment defined: roughly nine-day PBMC culture with coronavirus spike peptide pools or control peptides (ViraFEST assay). The collection of CD4+ T cells from the unexposed donor took place before the COVID-19 pandemic (2011-2018). No antigen has been identified for these receptors. Sequence data for DNA of cultured CD4+ T cells were generated by the Oncomine TCR Beta short-read assay. TCRdb recomputed calls from the PCR reads with MiXCR, one row per CDR3 protein. The sample shows about 8,200 distinct CDR3 sequences, approximately 51% of them seen only once. The sequenced material came from CD4+ T cells from blood, cultured in vitro. Receptor source: a human donor in good health.

On this clonotype itself: Compared with germline, one end of the junction differs, possibly owing to a read error. The chain combines TRBV2 with TRBJ2-6, with D perhaps assigned TRBD1 or TRBD2 (5 bases each). The length of the CDR3 is 15 residues. Germline CDR1 is SNHLY and CDR2 is FYNNEI. CDR3 amino acids: CASRKGSSRANVLTF. In nucleotides, the CDR3 is TGTGCCAGCAGAAAGGGGAGCTCTAGGGCCAACGTCCTGACTTTC.

Concerning this clonotype: One end of the junction is discordant with germline, which a read error may explain. CDR3 in DNA: TGTGCCAGCAGTTACCCGCGGACAGGCATGAACGCTGAAGCTTTCTTT. Protein: CASSYPRTGMNAEAFF. The chain joins TRBV6-2 or TRBV6-3 to TRBJ1-1; 7 bases are a match to TRBD1. Germline V lookup: CDR1 MNHEY, CDR2 SVGEGT. CDR3 size: 16 residues.

The chain is built from TRBV9 and TRBJ2-1; 8 bases align to TRBD2. The CDR3 is made up of 15 amino acids. CDR1 and CDR2 from the germline V gene are SGDLS and YYNGEE. J lost 9 bases, V lost 0 bases, and 8 bases had no gene match. CDR3 DNA sequence: TGTGCCAGCAGCGTAGCCAGCGGGAGTTGGTTTGAGCAGTTCTTC. Encoded protein: CASSVASGSWFEQFF.

V usage is TRBV2 and J usage is TRBJ1-5; D gene unclear. The CDR3 consists of 16 residues. Germline V gene lookup returns CDR1 SNHLY and CDR2 FYNNEI. Between the trimmed V and J ends, which lost 1 base and 0 bases, there was a span of 10 bases. CDR3: CASSEESVYSNQPQHF. CDR3 coding DNA: TGTGCCAGCAGTGAAGAATCAGTTTATAGCAATCAGCCCCAGCATTTT.

The genes are TRBV28 and TRBJ2-7; D uncertain. Germline V CDR1 and CDR2: MDHEN, SYDVKM. The CDR3 spans 12 residues. The germline V and J ends were trimmed by 4 bases and 1 base, with 5 bases remaining between them. CDR3 amino acids: CASSYLSYEQYF. The CDR3 coding sequence is TGTGCCAGCAGTTACCTATCCTACGAGCAGTACTTC.

The rearrangement links TRBV14 to TRBJ1-3; D not resolved. CDR3 length: 14 residues. With 4 bases removed from V and 7 bases from J, the gap between germline ends came to 14 bases. From germline, CDR1 is SGHDN and CDR2 FVKESK. CDR3 nucleotides: TGTGCCAGCAGCCCTGGGATGGCGGGTAACACCATATATTTT. Translated: CASSPGMAGNTIYF. Combining the CDR3 with reference TRBV14 and TRBJ1-3 gives the whole variable domain EAGVTQFPSHSVIEKGQTVTLRCDPISGHDNLYWYRRVMGKEIKFLLHFVKESKQDESGMPNNRFLAERTGGTYSTLKVQPAELEDSGVYFCASSPGMAGNTIYFGEGSWLTVV.

This clonotype appeared a single time. The J gene is TRBJ1-2, the V gene TRBV6-2 or TRBV6-3; D unclear. The CDR3 contains 15 residues. Looked up from germline, CDR1 is MNHEY and CDR2 is SVGEGT. The germline V and J ends were trimmed by 1 base and 0 bases, with 9 bases remaining between them. In nucleotides, the CDR3 is TGTGCCAGCAGTTACTTACGGACGGCTAACTATGGCTACACCTTC. It translates to CASSYLRTANYGYTF.

This clonotype was recorded a few times. J is TRBJ2-3 and V is TRBV20-1; 7 positions agree with TRBD2. CDR1 and CDR2 (germline): DFQATT, SNEGSKA (reference sequence). This CDR3 is 13 amino acids long. The ends lost 5 bases at V and 1 base at J; junction bases unmatched: 3. CDR3 protein: CSAGGVGTDTQYF. CDR3 in DNA: TGCAGTGCTGGGGGGGTCGGCACAGATACGCAGTATTTT.

This clonotype was counted a few times. The chain links TRBV30 to TRBJ1-1; tentative D call: TRBD1 (6 bases). The germline gives CDR1 GTSNPN, CDR2 SVGIG (reference sequence). The CDR3 is 11 amino acids. The V end was cut by 8 bases, the J end by 4 bases, with 11 bases between. The CDR3 DNA is TGTGCCGTACAGGGCTTCACTGAAGCTTTCTTT. Translation gives CAVQGFTEAFF.

The J gene is TRBJ1-1, the V gene TRBV7-9; tentative D call: TRBD1 (5 bases). The CDR3 totals 15 residues. V was pared by 2 bases and J by 6 bases, with 16 bases between. Germline lookup yields CDR1 SEHNR and CDR2 FQNEAQ (reference sequence). The CDR3, as DNA: TGTGCCAGCAGCTTACTCGATCTCGGGGGGTCTGAAGCTTTCTTT. It encodes CASSLLDLGGSEAFF.

The gene calls are TRBV30 and TRBJ1-2; 12 bases fit TRBD1. The CDR3 consists of 14 residues. CDR1 is GTSNPN, CDR2 SVGIG, per germline (reference sequence). Trimming took 2 bases from V and 6 from J; bases not matched to a gene: 4. The CDR3 bases are TGTGCCTGGAGTTCGGGACAGGGGGCACATGGCTACACCTTC. Protein sequence: CAWSSGQGAHGYTF.

The V and J genes are TRBV2 and TRBJ2-7; the D gene is possibly TRBD1 (6 bases). CDR3 length: 13 amino acids. Germline V lookup: CDR1 SNHLY, CDR2 FYNNEI. Deletions cut 7 bases from V and 7 bases from J, with 17 bases between. CDR3 region: CASTPGTPREQYF. The CDR3, as DNA: TGTGCCAGCACCCCAGGGACACCGAGGGAGCAGTACTTC.

V usage is TRBV27 and J usage is TRBJ1-5, with a possible D match to TRBD1 (6 bases). The CDR3 covers 14 residues. Germline CDR1 is MNHEY and CDR2 is SMNVEV (reference sequence). Trimming shortened V by 0 bases and J by 7 bases, and 10 bases separated the two germline ends. CDR3 DNA: TGTGCCAGCAGTTTATCACAGGGAGGACAGCCCCAGCATTTT. Its translation: CASSLSQGGQPQHF.

The chain uses TRBV12-3 or TRBV12-4 and TRBJ1-6; 9 bases match TRBD1. This CDR3 has 16 amino acids. V lost 6 bases to trimming and J lost 9 bases; unmatched junction nucleotides: 12. CDR3 protein: CASRRTGGKAASPLHF. The CDR3 nucleotides are TGTGCCAGCAGAAGAACAGGGGGCAAAGCGGCTTCACCCCTCCACTTT.

This clonotype showed up just a few times. This sequence joins TRBV2 and TRBJ1-5; D unclear. V lost 6 bases and J lost 1, with 4 bases in between. Looked up from germline, CDR1 is SNHLY and CDR2 is FYNNEI. This CDR3 is built from 12 residues. The CDR3 loop is CASRVSNQPQHF. The CDR3 coding sequence is TGTGCCAGCAGGGTCAGCAATCAGCCCCAGCATTTT.

This chain links TRBV6-1 with TRBJ1-5, with D uncertain. V lost 6 bases and J lost 1, with 13 bases in between. The CDR3 is 15 residues long. CDR1 and CDR2 (germline): MNHNS, SASEGT. The CDR3 loop is CASSSSGLSNQPQHF. The CDR3 nucleotides are TGTGCCAGCAGCTCTTCTGGTCTAAGCAATCAGCCCCAGCATTTT.

This chain joins TRBV6-5 and TRBJ2-7, with 9 positions matching TRBD1. CDR1 is MNHEY and CDR2 is SVGAGI in the germline V gene. The CDR3 length is 15 residues. V lost 0 bases and J lost 3; bases outside the gene matches: 3. In DNA form, the CDR3 reads TGTGCCAGCAGTTACTCTGGGACAGGGATCTACGAGCAGTACTTC. Translation gives CASSYSGTGIYEQYF.

There are a few counts of this clonotype. The chain recombines TRBV29-1 with TRBJ1-2, with D unclear. CDR1 is SQVTM, CDR2 ANQGSEA, per germline. The CDR3 extends over 13 amino acids. Trimming cost V 5 bases and J 8 bases, with 18 bases left between them. As DNA, the CDR3 is TGCAGCGTTCTTAGACCCTTTGTAGGCGGCTACACCTTC. It translates to CSVLRPFVGGYTF.

J is TRBJ2-2 and V is TRBV7-2; D gene unclear. Germline V gene data show CDR1 as SGHTA and CDR2 as FQGNSA. The CDR3 extends over 12 amino acids. V dropped 1 base and J dropped 7 bases, with 4 bases sitting between them. CDR3 sequence (DNA): TGTGCCAGCAGCTTAGATATCGGGGAGCTGTTTTTT. Translating it yields CASSLDIGELFF. The full variable domain, with the rest looked up from reference TRBV7-2 and TRBJ2-2, is GAGVSQSPSNKVTEKGKDVELRCDPISGHTALYWYRQSLGQGLEFLIYFQGNSAPDKSGLPSDRFSAERTGGSVSTLTIQRTQQEDSAVYLCASSLDIGELFFGEGSRLTVL.

The J gene is TRBJ1-2, the V gene TRBV11-2; D gene ambiguous. With 3 bases removed from V and 6 bases from J, the gap between germline ends came to 5 bases. Germline V gives CDR1 SGHAT, CDR2 FQNNGV. The CDR3 covers 11 residues. The CDR3 here is CASSFRHGYTF. Written as DNA, the CDR3 is TGTGCCAGCAGCTTTCGCCATGGCTACACCTTC.

The rearrangement uses TRBV3-1 and TRBJ1-2, with 8 bases identical to TRBD1. Germline V gene sequence: CDR1 LGHDT, CDR2 YNNKEL (reference sequence). The CDR3 extends over 14 amino acids. V shed 3 bases, J shed 7 bases, and the junction held 7 bases outside the gene matches. The chain's CDR3 is CASSHTGGIVGYTF. CDR3 coding DNA: TGTGCCAGCAGCCATACAGGGGGAATCGTTGGCTACACCTTC.

This chain joins TRBV27 and TRBJ1-2; 9 bases fit TRBD1. The ends lost 6 bases at V and 4 bases at J; junction bases unmatched: 9. The CDR3 sequence is 15 residues long. Germline V gene data show CDR1 as MNHEY and CDR2 as SMNVEV (reference sequence). The CDR3 DNA follows: TGTGCCAGCAGAGAGGACAGGGGCGGAGGCTATGGCTACACCTTC. Translation gives CASREDRGGGYGYTF.

This rearrangement joins TRBV7-2 to TRBJ2-5; 11 bases fit TRBD2. The CDR3 covers 16 residues. CDR1 SGHTA and CDR2 FQGNSA come from the germline V gene. After removal of 5 bases from V and 5 bases from J, the junction contained 10 bases not matched to a gene. CDR3 sequence reads: CASSPHSGGARETQYF. DNA of the CDR3: TGTGCCAGCAGCCCCCATAGCGGGGGGGCCCGGGAGACCCAGTACTTC.

The chain combines TRBV6-5 with TRBJ2-5; D remains ambiguous. CDR3 length equals 12 residues. Germline CDR1 and CDR2: MNHEY and SVGAGI. Trimming pared 0 bases from V and 1 base from J, leaving 0 bases between. DNA of the CDR3: TGTGCCAGCAGTTACTCCCAAGAGACCCAGTACTTC. This gives the protein CASSYSQETQYF.

The gene calls are TRBV7-7 and TRBJ2-1; TRBD2 matches 8 bases. CDR3 length: 14 amino acids. Germline V gene lookup returns CDR1 SSHAT and CDR2 FNYEAQ (reference sequence). Trimming cost V 2 bases and J 7 bases; bases outside gene matches: 4. CDR3 in amino acids: CASSLWGLGNEQFF. CDR3 DNA sequence: TGTGCCAGCAGCTTATGGGGACTAGGAAATGAGCAGTTCTTC.

V is TRBV10-3 and J is TRBJ1-2, with TRBD1 as a possible D gene (5 bases). The CDR3 spans 14 residues. CDR1 is ENHRY, CDR2 SYGVKD, per germline. The V and J ends lost 6 bases and 1 base respectively, with 12 bases between them. CDR3 in amino acids: CAISPGRLNYGYTF. CDR3 coding DNA: TGTGCCATCAGCCCGGGACGGCTTAACTATGGCTACACCTTC.

The chain couples TRBV2 to TRBJ2-2; TRBD2 aligns across 8 bases. CDR1 is SNHLY and CDR2 is FYNNEI in the germline V gene. The CDR3 has 14 amino acids. V trimming: 10 bases; J trimming: 3 bases; junction bases outside the gene matches: 7. CDR3 sequence (DNA): TGTGCCACCCAAGCGGGGGAGGACACCGGGGAGCTGTTTTTT. Translating gives CATQAGEDTGELFF.

The V and J genes are TRBV20-1 and TRBJ1-2; a possible D gene is TRBD1 (5 bases). The V gene lost 0 bases and the J gene lost 8 bases, with 10 bases spanning the gap. The CDR3 sequence is 12 residues long. Germline lookup yields CDR1 DFQATT and CDR2 SNEGSKA (reference sequence). CDR3 residues: CSAREGVGGYTF. In DNA, the CDR3 is TGCAGTGCTAGAGAAGGGGTCGGCGGCTACACCTTC.

The rearrangement links TRBV4-1 to TRBJ1-4; 9 bases map to TRBD1. V lost 3 bases to trimming and J lost 7 bases; unmatched junction nucleotides: 9. This CDR3 has 16 amino acids. Germline-derived CDR1 and CDR2 are MGHRA and YSYEKL. The CDR3 nucleotides read TGCGCCAGCAGCCAGCTACCGGGACAGGGTGGTGAAAAACTGTTTTTT. Protein sequence: CASSQLPGQGGEKLFF.